The sequence of this T cell receptor (beta chain) was determined in a study of T-cell memory formation after mild COVID-19. Barcoded TCR alpha and TCR beta cDNA libraries with UMIs came from 5'RACE using constant-segment primers. TCRdb fed the 5' RACE reads into MiXCR, producing one record per CDR3 protein. The profile shows more than 120,000 distinct CDR3 sequences, approximately 21% of them singletons. This clonotype was counted between two and nine times. Its cognate antigen is unknown. Study results and caveats: CM and EM subsets held most contracting CD4+ clones; EMRA held CD8+ ones. In second-wave clones peaking day 37, SARS-CoV-2 specificity remained unconfirmed.

The CDR3 length is 16 residues. V lost 5 bases and J lost 3; bases outside the gene matches: 6. Looked up from germline, CDR1 is SEHNR and CDR2 is FQNEAQ (reference sequence). The chain recombines TRBV7-9 with TRBJ2-7; 14 nucleotides line up with TRBD2. The sequence came from an adult woman who had mild COVID-19 (a few samples of this study predate the infection). Cell type and time point are not known. The source material was PBMCs or a T cell subset sorted from them (not recorded which). CDR3: CASSQGTSGRDYEQYF. In DNA, the CDR3 is TGTGCCAGCAGCCAGGGGACTAGCGGGAGAGACTACGAGCAGTACTTC.